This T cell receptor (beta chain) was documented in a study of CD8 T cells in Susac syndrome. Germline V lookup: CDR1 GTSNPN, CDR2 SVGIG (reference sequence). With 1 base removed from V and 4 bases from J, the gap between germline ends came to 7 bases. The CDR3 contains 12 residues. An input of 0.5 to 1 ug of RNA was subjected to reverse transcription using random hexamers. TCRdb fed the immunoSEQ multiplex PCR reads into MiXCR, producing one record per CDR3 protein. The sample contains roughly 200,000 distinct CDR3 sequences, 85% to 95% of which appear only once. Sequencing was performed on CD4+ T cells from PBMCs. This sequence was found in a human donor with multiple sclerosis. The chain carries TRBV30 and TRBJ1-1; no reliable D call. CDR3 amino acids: CAWSETGTEAFF. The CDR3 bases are TGTGCCTGGAGTGAAACGGGCACTGAAGCTTTCTTT.